The 18 T cell receptor beta chains listed next were all sequenced from one sample in a study of blood T cell repertoires in COVID-19. Measured with immunoSEQ multiplex PCR; TCRdb has only the in-frame clones, and not every one. The data show tens of thousands of clones, about four fifths seen once. Material: peripheral blood. Source of these receptors: a man between 45 and 60 years old with acute or convalescent COVID-19.

This clone has just one count. The chain links TRBV27 to TRBJ2-5; no clear D. Deletions cut 0 bases from V and 5 bases from J, with 7 bases between. From germline, CDR1 is MNHEY and CDR2 SMNVEV (reference sequence). CDR3 length: 13 residues. CDR3 coding DNA: TGTGCCAGCAGTTTATCGTCCCGGGAGACCCAGTACTTC. Its protein product is CASSLSSRETQYF.

The chain links TRBV11-2 to TRBJ1-3; D unresolved. The CDR3 sequence is 13 residues long. The V gene lost 2 bases and the J gene lost 4 bases, with 6 bases spanning the gap. Germline V CDR1 and CDR2: SGHAT, FQNNGV. The CDR3 loop reads CASSLWEGNTIYF. The CDR3, as DNA: TGTGCCAGCAGCTTATGGGAGGGAAACACCATATATTTT.

V gene TRBV7-2 combines with J gene TRBJ2-1; 9 nucleotides match TRBD2. Germline trimming cut 3 bases from V and 6 bases from J; bases unmatched to any gene: 0. Germline V lookup: CDR1 SGHTA, CDR2 FQGNSA. The CDR3 totals 13 residues. CDR3 residues: CASSFSGSNEQFF. The DNA for the CDR3 is TGTGCCAGCAGCTTTAGCGGGAGCAATGAGCAGTTCTTC.

J is TRBJ2-2 and V is TRBV4-3; 10 bases map to TRBD2. The germline CDR1 and CDR2 sequences are LGHNA and YSLEER. The CDR3 is 18 residues long. V lost 1 base, J lost 6 bases, and 11 bases stayed unmatched. The CDR3 bases are TGCGCCAGCAGCCAAGGAGGTCTAGCGGGAGAAAGCGCCGGGGAGCTGTTTTTT. Protein sequence: CASSQGGLAGESAGELFF.

The chain carries TRBV19 and TRBJ1-2; D is ambiguous. CDR3 size: 15 residues. V dropped 3 bases and J dropped 1 base, with 12 bases sitting between them. The V gene's germline CDR1 is LNHDA and CDR2 SQIVND (reference sequence). Here the CDR3 reads CASSIQVAFNYGYTF. Written as DNA, the CDR3 is TGTGCCAGTAGTATCCAGGTGGCTTTTAACTATGGCTACACCTTC.

This clone appeared once. This chain links TRBV27 with TRBJ2-7, with 9 positions matching TRBD1. Germline V gives CDR1 MNHEY, CDR2 SMNVEV (reference sequence). With 6 bases clipped from V and 1 base from J, the junction kept 10 bases outside the gene matches. This CDR3 has 16 residues. The CDR3 loop is CASRYWGQGESYEQYF. The CDR3 DNA reads as TGTGCCAGCAGGTACTGGGGACAGGGAGAATCCTACGAGCAGTACTTC.

The rearrangement uses TRBV28 and TRBJ2-7; a weak D match, TRBD2 (6 bases). Germline V lookup: CDR1 MDHEN, CDR2 SYDVKM. The V end was cut by 5 bases, the J end by 0 bases, with 11 bases between. CDR3 length: 14 amino acids. Written as DNA, the CDR3 is TGTGCCAGCAGTCCGGGGGACCACTCCTACGAGCAGTACTTC. It encodes CASSPGDHSYEQYF.

This sequence joins TRBV7-9 and TRBJ2-7, with a tentative D call TRBD1 (6 bases). CDR1 is SEHNR and CDR2 is FQNEAQ in the germline V gene (reference sequence). Deletions cut 5 bases from V and 11 bases from J, with 25 bases between. The CDR3 is 15 amino acids. The CDR3 region has the DNA TGTGCCAGCAGCCGTCTCGTAGGACAGAGGTCTACGAAGTACTTC. Translating it yields CASSRLVGQRSTKYF.

The J gene is TRBJ1-3, the V gene TRBV14, with D uncertain. The CDR3 contains 16 residues. V lost 9 bases, J lost 2 bases, and 20 bases lay in between. Germline assignment: CDR1 SGHDN and CDR2 FVKESK. The CDR3 coding sequence is TGTGCCAGACGACGGTTAGAACAGAGACCTGGAAACACCATATATTTT. Its protein is CARRRLEQRPGNTIYF.

The V and J genes are TRBV19 and TRBJ2-1; 11 positions agree with TRBD1. This CDR3 contains 14 residues. Germline V gene data show CDR1 as LNHDA and CDR2 as SQIVND (reference sequence). With V trimmed by 5 bases and J by 7 bases, 4 bases remained unmatched. CDR3 residues: CASSGGQGVNEQFF. The DNA of the CDR3 is TGTGCCAGTAGTGGGGGACAGGGGGTGAATGAGCAGTTCTTC. Looking up the rest from reference TRBV19 and TRBJ2-1 gives the full variable domain: DGGITQSPKYLFRKEGQNVTLSCEQNLNHDAMYWYRQDPGQGLRLIYYSQIVNDFQKGDIAEGYSVSREKKESFPLTVTSAQKNPTAFYLCASSGGQGVNEQFFGPGTRLTVL.

The chain has TRBV4-1 and TRBJ2-3; tentatively, D is TRBD1 (10 bases). V dropped 0 bases and J dropped 8 bases, with 33 bases sitting between them. The germline V gene encodes CDR1 MGHRA and CDR2 YSYEKL. The CDR3 length is 21 residues. The CDR3 nucleotides are TGCGCCAGCAGCCAAGAAGCGGGGGGACAGGGGACCGGGTGGGATGACGTTACGCAGTATTTT. Translation gives CASSQEAGGQGTGWDDVTQYF.

J is TRBJ2-2 and V is TRBV4-2; D perhaps matches TRBD1 (6 bases). This CDR3 contains 15 residues. Per germline, CDR1 LGHNA and CDR2 YNFKEQ. V lost 3 bases, J lost 4 bases, and 12 bases lay in between. In DNA, the CDR3 is TGTGCCAGCAGCCATGTGAGGGGGAGCACCGGGGAGCTGTTTTTT. Protein product: CASSHVRGSTGELFF.

The rearrangement joins TRBV4-3 to TRBJ1-4; TRBD1 might be the D (5 bases). The length of the CDR3 is 14 residues. Germline loops: CDR1 LGHNA, CDR2 YSLEER. The germline V and J ends were trimmed by 1 base and 8 bases, with 11 bases remaining between them. The chain's CDR3 is CASSQVGGWEKLFF. The CDR3 DNA sequence: TGCGCCAGCAGCCAAGTCGGGGGTTGGGAAAAACTGTTTTTT.

The rearrangement joins TRBV7-9 to TRBJ1-2, with TRBD1 as a possible D gene (5 bases). There are 12 residues in the CDR3. V was trimmed by 7 bases and J by 8 bases, leaving 14 bases between them. CDR1 is SEHNR and CDR2 is FQNEAQ in the germline V gene (reference sequence). The CDR3 protein is CASNEGVRGYTF. The CDR3 region has the DNA TGTGCCAGCAATGAAGGGGTGCGAGGCTACACCTTC.

CDR3 nucleotide sequence: TGTGCCAGCAGCGTAGTTAGCGGGGGGGCCGGAAACACCGGGGAGCTGTTTTTT. Its protein product is CASSVVSGGAGNTGELFF. The genes are TRBV9 and TRBJ2-2, with 11 bases fitting TRBD2. The CDR3 runs 18 residues. Germline values: CDR1 SGDLS, CDR2 YYNGEE. V lost 0 bases, J lost 2 bases, and 6 bases stayed unmatched.

The count of this clone is one. The V and J genes are TRBV7-8 and TRBJ1-2, with unresolved D. The germline V gene has CDR1 SGHVS and CDR2 FQNEAQ. CDR3 length: 15 amino acids. V was shortened by 5 bases and J by 2 bases, with 15 bases between the two germline ends. The CDR3 DNA is TGTGCCAGCAGCCGCTCAGAAATACCGAACTATGGCTACACCTTC. Amino acid sequence: CASSRSEIPNYGYTF.

The chain is built from TRBV27 and TRBJ1-5; no clear D gene. The length of the CDR3 is 15 residues. The germline CDR1 and CDR2 sequences are MNHEY and SMNVEV (reference sequence). Trimming shortened V by 4 bases and J by 0 bases, and 10 bases separated the two germline ends. In nucleotides, the CDR3 is TGTGCCAGCAGTTCCCTCCAACATAGCAATCAGCCCCAGCATTTT. As protein: CASSSLQHSNQPQHF.

The genes are TRBV3-1 (or the pseudogene TRBV3-2) and TRBJ1-1, with D unresolved. Trimming cost V 2 bases and J 1 base, with 11 bases left between them. Germline-derived CDR1 and CDR2 are LGHDT and YNNKEL (reference sequence). The CDR3 consists of 15 residues. As DNA, the CDR3 is TGTGCCAGCAGCCAAACGAGGGTAACGAACACTGAAGCTTTCTTT. Protein: CASSQTRVTNTEAFF.